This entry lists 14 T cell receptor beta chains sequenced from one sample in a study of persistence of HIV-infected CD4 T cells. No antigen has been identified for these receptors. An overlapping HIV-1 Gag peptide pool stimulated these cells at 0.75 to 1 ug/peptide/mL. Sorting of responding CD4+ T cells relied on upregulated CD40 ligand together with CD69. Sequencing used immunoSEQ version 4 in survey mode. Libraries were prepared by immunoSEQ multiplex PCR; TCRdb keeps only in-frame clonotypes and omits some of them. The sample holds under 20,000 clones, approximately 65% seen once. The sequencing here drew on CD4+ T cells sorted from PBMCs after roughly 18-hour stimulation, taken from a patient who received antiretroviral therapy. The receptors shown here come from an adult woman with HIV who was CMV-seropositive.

The CDR3 DNA follows: TGTGCCAGCAGCCGCACAGGGGATTGGGACCAGGGGAGCAATCAGCCCCAGCATTTT. As protein: CASSRTGDWDQGSNQPQHF. The chain employs TRBV27 and TRBJ1-5; 7 bases map to TRBD1. This CDR3 comprises 19 residues. V lost 6 bases, J lost 1 base, and 18 bases stayed unmatched. Germline CDR1 and CDR2: MNHEY and SMNVEV (reference sequence).

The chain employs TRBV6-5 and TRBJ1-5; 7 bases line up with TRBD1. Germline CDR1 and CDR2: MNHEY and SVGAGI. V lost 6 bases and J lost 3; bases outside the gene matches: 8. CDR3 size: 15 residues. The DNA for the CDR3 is TGTGCCAGCAGGGTACAGGGGTCAGTCAATCAGCCCCAGCATTTT. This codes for CASRVQGSVNQPQHF.

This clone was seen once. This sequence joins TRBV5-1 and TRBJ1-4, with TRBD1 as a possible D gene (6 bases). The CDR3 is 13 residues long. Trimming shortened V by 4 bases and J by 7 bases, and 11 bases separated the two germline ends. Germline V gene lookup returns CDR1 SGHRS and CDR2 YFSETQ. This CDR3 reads CASSRGAGEKLFF. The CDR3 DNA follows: TGCGCCAGCAGCCGGGGGGCAGGTGAAAAACTGTTTTTT.

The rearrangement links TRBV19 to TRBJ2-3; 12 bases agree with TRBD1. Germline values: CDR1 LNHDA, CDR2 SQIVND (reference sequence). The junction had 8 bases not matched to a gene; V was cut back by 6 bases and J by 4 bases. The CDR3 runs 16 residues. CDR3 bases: TGTGCCAGTAGGATGGGACAGGGGGCGCCGGCAGATACGCAGTATTTT. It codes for CASRMGQGAPADTQYF.

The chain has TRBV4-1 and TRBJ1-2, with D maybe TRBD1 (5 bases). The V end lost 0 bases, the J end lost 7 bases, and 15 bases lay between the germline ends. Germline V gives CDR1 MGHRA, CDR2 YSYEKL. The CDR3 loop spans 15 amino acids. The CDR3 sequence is CASSQDLGLSSGYTF. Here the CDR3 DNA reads TGCGCCAGCAGCCAAGATTTGGGACTGAGTTCTGGCTACACCTTC.

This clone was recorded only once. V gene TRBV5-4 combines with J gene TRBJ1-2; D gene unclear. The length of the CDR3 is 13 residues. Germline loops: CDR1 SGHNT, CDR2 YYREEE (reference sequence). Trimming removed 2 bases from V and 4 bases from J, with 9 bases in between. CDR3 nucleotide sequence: TGTGCCAGCAGCTTATCTGGGTCCTATGGCTACACCTTC. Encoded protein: CASSLSGSYGYTF.

The CDR3 protein is CASSQVRGNDQYF. The CDR3 region has the DNA TGTGCCAGCAGCCAAGTGAGAGGCAATGACCAGTACTTC. The chain recombines TRBV3-1 (or the pseudogene TRBV3-2) with TRBJ2-5, with D unresolved. From germline, CDR1 is LGHDT and CDR2 YNNKEL (reference sequence). Trimming cost V 1 base and J 10 bases, with 13 bases left between them. The CDR3 covers 13 residues.

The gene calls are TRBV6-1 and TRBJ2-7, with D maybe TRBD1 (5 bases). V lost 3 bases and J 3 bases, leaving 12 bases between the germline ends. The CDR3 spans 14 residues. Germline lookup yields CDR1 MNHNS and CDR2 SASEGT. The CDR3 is CASSESRAVYEQYV. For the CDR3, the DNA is TGTGCCAGCAGTGAGAGCAGGGCCGTCTACGAGCAGTACGTC.

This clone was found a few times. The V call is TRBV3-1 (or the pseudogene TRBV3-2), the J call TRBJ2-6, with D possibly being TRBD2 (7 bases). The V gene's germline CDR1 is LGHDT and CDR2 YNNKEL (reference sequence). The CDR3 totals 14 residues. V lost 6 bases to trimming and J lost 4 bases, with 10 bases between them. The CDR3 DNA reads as TGTGCCAGCAGACGGGGGGCCGGGGCCAACGTCCTGACTTTC. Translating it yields CASRRGAGANVLTF.

The CDR3 sequence: CASSRRAGSSYEQYF. CDR3 sequence (DNA): TGTGCCAGCAGCCGCAGGGCGGGGAGCTCCTACGAGCAGTACTTC. The V and J genes are TRBV13 and TRBJ2-7; D possibly corresponds to TRBD2 (6 bases). V lost 5 bases, J lost 0 bases, and 14 bases lay in between. Germline V gene lookup returns CDR1 PRHDT and CDR2 FYEKMQ (reference sequence). CDR3 length: 15 residues.

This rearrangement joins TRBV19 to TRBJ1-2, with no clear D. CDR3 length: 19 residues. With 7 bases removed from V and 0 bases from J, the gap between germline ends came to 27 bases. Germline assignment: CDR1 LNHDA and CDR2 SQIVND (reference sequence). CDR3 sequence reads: CASTEGFRGNPTTNYGYTF. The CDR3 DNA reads TGTGCCAGTACCGAAGGGTTTCGGGGTAATCCAACTACTAACTATGGCTACACCTTC.

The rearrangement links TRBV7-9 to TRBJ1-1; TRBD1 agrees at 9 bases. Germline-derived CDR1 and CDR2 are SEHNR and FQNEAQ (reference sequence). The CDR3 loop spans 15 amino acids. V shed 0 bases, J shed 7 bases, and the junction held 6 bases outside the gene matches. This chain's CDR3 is CASSLALGQGGEAFF. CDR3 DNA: TGTGCCAGCAGCTTAGCGTTGGGACAGGGAGGTGAAGCTTTCTTT.

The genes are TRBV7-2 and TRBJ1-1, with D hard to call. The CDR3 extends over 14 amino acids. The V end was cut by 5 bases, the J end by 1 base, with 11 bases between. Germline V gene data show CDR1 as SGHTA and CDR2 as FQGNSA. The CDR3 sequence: CASSRSRANTEAFF. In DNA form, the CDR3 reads TGTGCCAGCAGCAGATCTAGGGCGAACACTGAAGCTTTCTTT.

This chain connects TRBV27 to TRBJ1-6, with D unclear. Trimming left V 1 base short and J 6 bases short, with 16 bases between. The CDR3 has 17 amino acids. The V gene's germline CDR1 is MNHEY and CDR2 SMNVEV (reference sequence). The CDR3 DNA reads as TGTGCCAGCAGTTTATTCGCTCCGTTGACGGGTAATTCACCCCTCCACTTT. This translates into CASSLFAPLTGNSPLHF.